This is a list of T cell receptor beta chains from one sample in a study of cytomegalovirus exposure and HLA in healthy donors. Assay used: immunoSEQ multiplex PCR; TCRdb lists only in-frame clones, some missing. This sample yields 150,000 to 200,000 clones, of which about 89% are seen a single time; 7.2% belongs to the top ten. Sequenced material: PBMCs. All receptors derive from a man in his thirties or forties in good health and CMV-seropositive. The CDR3 runs from the conserved cysteine through the conserved F or W. Fields, in order: clone size, J gene, V gene, D gene, CDR3 DNA, CDR3 protein. D genes are given only for firm matches. A clone size is listed for some rows: how often the clone was seen (once, few, many), or a class if it is expanded.

>.|TRBJ2-7|TRBV28|TRBD2
TGTGCCAGCAGTGAACCGGGACTAGCTTACGAGCAGTACTTC
CASSEPGLAYEQYF
>.|TRBJ2-6|TRBV10-3|.
TGTGCCATCATGAGGGCTTCTGGGGCCAACGTCCTGACTTTC
CAIMRASGANVLTF
>.|TRBJ1-1|TRBV5-1|TRBD1
TGCGCCAGCAGCTTGGACAGGGGCACTGAAGCTTTCTTT
CASSLDRGTEAFF
>.|TRBJ1-1|TRBV9|.
TGTGCCAGCAGCGTAGTGGGGGAGGCAAACACTGAAGCTTTCTTT
CASSVVGEANTEAFF
>few|TRBJ1-6|TRBV7-3|.
TGTGCCAGCAGCTTAGGCAATTCACCCCTCCACTTT
CASSLGNSPLHF
>.|TRBJ1-4|TRBV7-6|.
TGTGCCAGCAGGGCCGACAAGGGGTCGGAAAAACTGTTTTTT
CASRADKGSEKLFF
>.|TRBJ2-7|TRBV9|.
TGTGCCAGCAGCCCAGTCGGGGGTGCAGGGGGTTACGAGCAGTACTTC
CASSPVGGAGGYEQYF
>once|TRBJ2-1|TRBV30|.
TGTGCCTGGAGTATTCTTGGGAGGAGTGAGCAGTTCTTC
CAWSILGRSEQFF
>.|TRBJ2-7|TRBV4-2|TRBD2
TGTGCCAGCAGCCCAATGGCGGGAGTAGAGCAGTACTTC
CASSPMAGVEQYF
>.|TRBJ1-5|TRBV28|.
TGTGCCAGCAGTCGGACTCCTAATCAGCCCCAGCATTTT
CASSRTPNQPQHF
>.|TRBJ1-2|TRBV18|TRBD1
TGTGCCAGCTCACCACAGGGGGCGCAAAGCTATGGCTACACCTTC
CASSPQGAQSYGYTF
>.|TRBJ2-1|TRBV7-8|TRBD2
TGTGCCAGCAGCTTATATGCTAGCGGGGGGTCGAGCTCCTACAATGAGCAGTTCTTC
CASSLYASGGSSSYNEQFF
>.|TRBJ2-1|TRBV5-1|TRBD2
TGCGCCAGCAGCCCATCTAGCGGGAAACACAATGAGCAGTTCTTC
CASSPSSGKHNEQFF
>.|TRBJ1-1|TRBV7-2|.
TGTGCCAGCAGCGTCAGGTCCCGGGACACTGAAGCTTTCTTT
CASSVRSRDTEAFF
>.|TRBJ2-2|TRBV27|.
TGTGCCAGCAGTTTCAGACTAACCTACACCGGGGAGCTGTTTTTT
CASSFRLTYTGELFF
>.|TRBJ2-7|TRBV7-3|TRBD1
TGTGCCAGCAGCTTAGTTGGACAGGGCTACGAGCAGTACTTC
CASSLVGQGYEQYF